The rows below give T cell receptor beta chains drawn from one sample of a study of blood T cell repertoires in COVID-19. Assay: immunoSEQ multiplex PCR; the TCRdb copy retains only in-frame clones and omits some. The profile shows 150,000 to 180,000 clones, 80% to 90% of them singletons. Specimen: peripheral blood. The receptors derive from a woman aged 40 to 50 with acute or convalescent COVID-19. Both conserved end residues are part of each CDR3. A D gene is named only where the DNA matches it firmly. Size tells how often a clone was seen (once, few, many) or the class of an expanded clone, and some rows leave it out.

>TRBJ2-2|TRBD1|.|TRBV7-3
CASSLSGTASTGELFF
TGTGCCAGCAGCTTATCAGGGACAGCCTCCACCGGGGAGCTGTTTTTT
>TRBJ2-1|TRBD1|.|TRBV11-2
CASSLGQGSYNEQFF
TGTGCCAGCAGCTTAGGACAGGGTTCCTACAATGAGCAGTTCTTC
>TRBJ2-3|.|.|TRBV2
CASSEAHGDTQYF
TGTGCCAGCAGTGAAGCGCACGGGGATACGCAGTATTTT
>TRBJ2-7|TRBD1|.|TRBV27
CASSSLLGTDIYEQYF
TGTGCCAGCAGTTCTTTACTAGGGACAGATATCTACGAGCAGTACTTC
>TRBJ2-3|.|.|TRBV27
CASSGLGTDTQYF
TGTGCCAGCAGCGGACTTGGCACAGATACGCAGTATTTT
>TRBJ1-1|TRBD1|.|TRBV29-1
CSVVTGGWDTEAFF
TGCAGCGTAGTAACAGGGGGATGGGACACTGAAGCTTTCTTT
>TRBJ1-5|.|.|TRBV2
CASRQASNQPQHF
TGTGCCAGCAGACAGGCTAGCAATCAGCCCCAGCATTTT
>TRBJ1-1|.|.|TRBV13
CASSLDGGTEAFF
TGTGCCAGCAGCTTAGACGGGGGCACTGAAGCTTTCTTT
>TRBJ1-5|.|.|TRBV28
CASTRGGVNQPQHF
TGTGCCAGCACGAGAGGGGGGGTCAATCAGCCCCAGCATTTT
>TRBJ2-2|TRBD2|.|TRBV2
CASGGTSGSLSGELFF
TGTGCCAGCGGAGGGACTAGCGGGAGCTTATCGGGGGAGCTGTTTTTT
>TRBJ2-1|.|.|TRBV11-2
CASSLGGGNEQFF
TGTGCCAGCAGCTTAGGTGGCGGGAATGAGCAGTTCTTC
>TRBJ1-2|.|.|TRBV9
CASSVDFRDTLYGYTF
TGTGCCAGCAGCGTAGATTTTAGAGACACCCTCTATGGCTACACCTTC
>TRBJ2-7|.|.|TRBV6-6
CASSYDRGDYEQYF
TGTGCCAGCAGTTACGATAGGGGTGACTACGAGCAGTACTTC
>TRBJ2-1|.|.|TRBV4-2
CASSHTGKGAYNEQFF
TGTGCCAGCAGCCATACAGGGAAAGGGGCCTACAATGAGCAGTTCTTC
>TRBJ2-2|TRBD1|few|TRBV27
CASRSTGIGGELFF
TGTGCCAGCAGGTCGACAGGGATCGGCGGGGAGCTGTTTTTT
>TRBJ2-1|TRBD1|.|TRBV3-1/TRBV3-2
CASSPREAGGMSSYNEQFF
TGTGCCAGCAGCCCTCGAGAAGCAGGGGGAATGAGCTCCTACAATGAGCAGTTCTTC
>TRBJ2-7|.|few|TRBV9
CASSVGQPAGEQYF
TGTGCCAGCAGCGTAGGGCAGCCAGCGGGCGAGCAGTACTTC
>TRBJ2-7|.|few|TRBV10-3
CAIKGQERYEQYF
TGTGCCATCAAGGGACAAGAGAGGTACGAGCAGTACTTC
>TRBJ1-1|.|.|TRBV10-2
CASSVSRVGFTEAFF
TGCGCCAGCAGTGTCTCCAGGGTCGGATTCACTGAAGCTTTCTTT
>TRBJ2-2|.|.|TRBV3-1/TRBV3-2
CASSPQRVNTGELFF
TGTGCCAGCAGCCCTCAGCGGGTGAACACCGGGGAGCTGTTTTTT
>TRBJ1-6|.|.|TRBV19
CASSSGGESPLHF
TGTGCCAGTAGTAGCGGAGGGGAGTCACCCCTCCACTTT
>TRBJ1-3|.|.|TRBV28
CASSLSGGGNTIYF
TGTGCCAGCAGTTTGTCGGGGGGAGGAAACACCATATATTTT
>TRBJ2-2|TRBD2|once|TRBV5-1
CASSPKSGGSNTGELFF
TGCGCCAGCAGCCCGAAGAGCGGGGGGTCGAACACCGGGGAGCTGTTTTTT
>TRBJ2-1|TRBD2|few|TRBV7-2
CASSLLAGVNNEQFF
TGTGCCAGCAGCTTACTAGCGGGCGTGAACAATGAGCAGTTCTTC
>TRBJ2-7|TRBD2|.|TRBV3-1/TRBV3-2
CASSQRGVKDYEQYF
TGTGCCAGCAGCCAGCGGGGGGTGAAGGACTACGAGCAGTACTTC
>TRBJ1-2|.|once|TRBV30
CAWTPQGYGYTF
TGTGCCTGGACCCCACAGGGCTATGGCTACACCTTC
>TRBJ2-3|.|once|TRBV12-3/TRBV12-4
CASSLLTDTQYF
TGTGCCAGCAGTTTGTTAACAGATACGCAGTATTTT
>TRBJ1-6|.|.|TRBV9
CASSVAAVGYSPLHF
TGTGCCAGCAGCGTAGCCGCGGTTGGGTATTCACCCCTCCACTTT
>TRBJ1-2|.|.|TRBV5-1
CASSFTGSMNYGYTF
TGCGCCAGCAGCTTCACGGGATCTATGAACTATGGCTACACCTTC
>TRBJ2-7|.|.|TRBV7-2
CASSKRQELYEQYF
TGTGCCAGCAGCAAAAGACAGGAACTATACGAGCAGTACTTC
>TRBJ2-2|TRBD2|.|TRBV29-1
CSVDASGTNTGELFF
TGCAGCGTAGACGCTAGCGGGACGAACACCGGGGAGCTGTTTTTT
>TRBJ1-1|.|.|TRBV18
CASSPGGGYTEAFF
TGTGCCAGCTCACCCGGCGGGGGTTACACTGAAGCTTTCTTT
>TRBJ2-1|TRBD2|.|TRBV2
CASSGTLAGEGDEQFF
TGTGCCAGCAGTGGAACACTAGCGGGAGAGGGCGATGAGCAGTTCTTC
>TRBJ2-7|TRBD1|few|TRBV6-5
CASSYSISGQNYEQYF
TGTGCCAGCAGTTACTCTATCTCGGGACAGAACTACGAGCAGTACTTC
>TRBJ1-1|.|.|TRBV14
CASSQDLNTEAFF
TGTGCCAGCAGCCAGGACTTGAACACTGAAGCTTTCTTT
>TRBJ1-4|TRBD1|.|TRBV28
CASSLPGGFDEKLFF
TGTGCCAGCAGTTTACCAGGGGGCTTCGATGAAAAACTGTTTTTT
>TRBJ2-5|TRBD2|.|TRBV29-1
CSVELGVLAGLKETQYF
TGCAGCGTTGAATTGGGGGTCCTAGCGGGATTAAAAGAGACCCAGTACTTC
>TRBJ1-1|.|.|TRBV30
CACLTGQNTEAFF
TGTGCCTGTCTGACAGGCCAGAACACTGAAGCTTTCTTT
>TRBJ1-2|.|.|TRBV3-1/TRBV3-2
CASSQNAGNYGYTF
TGTGCCAGCAGCCAAAATGCCGGTAACTATGGCTACACCTTC
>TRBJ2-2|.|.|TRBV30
CAWTTGSNTGELFF
TGTGCCTGGACGACAGGCTCGAACACCGGGGAGCTGTTTTTT
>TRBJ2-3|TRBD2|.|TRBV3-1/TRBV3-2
CASSQLAGVTGDTQYF
TGTGCCAGCAGCCAACTAGCGGGAGTCACCGGAGATACGCAGTATTTT
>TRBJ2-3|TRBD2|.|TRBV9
CASSPRDSGWGDTQYF
TGTGCCAGCAGCCCCCGTGATAGCGGGTGGGGAGATACGCAGTATTTT
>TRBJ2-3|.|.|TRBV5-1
CASSKPLGLTDTQYF
TGCGCCAGCTCGAAACCCCTCGGACTCACAGATACGCAGTATTTT
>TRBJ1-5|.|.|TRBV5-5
CASSLSRNQPQHF
TGTGCCAGCAGCCTCTCGCGAAATCAGCCCCAGCATTTT
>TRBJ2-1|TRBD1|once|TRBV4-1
CASSSETGYGTGEQFF
TGCGCCAGCAGCAGTGAGACAGGGTATGGGACGGGTGAGCAGTTCTTC
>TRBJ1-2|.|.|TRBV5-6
CASSLGPSAYGYTF
TGTGCCAGCAGCTTGGGACCTAGCGCCTATGGCTACACCTTC
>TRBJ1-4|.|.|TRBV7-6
CASSPAGWDEKLFF
TGTGCCAGCAGCCCGGCCGGGTGGGATGAAAAACTGTTTTTT
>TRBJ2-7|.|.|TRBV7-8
CASSLGQVENEQYF
TGTGCCAGCAGCTTAGGGCAGGTCGAAAACGAGCAGTACTTC